The 27 T cell receptor beta chains given below trace back to one sample, sequenced in a study of blood T cell repertoires in COVID-19. Sequencing was performed with immunoSEQ multiplex PCR; in TCRdb, only in-frame clones are kept and a portion is missing. The data show approximately 210,000 clones, less than 85% seen once. The source material was peripheral blood. The receptors stem from a woman of 80 years or more with COVID-19, enrolled during active disease.

The chain combines TRBV5-1 with TRBJ2-5, with 7 bases aligning to TRBD1. With V trimmed by 5 bases and J by 3 bases, 7 bases remained unmatched. This CDR3 is built from 14 residues. CDR1 is SGHRS and CDR2 is YFSETQ in the germline V gene. DNA for the CDR3: TGCGCCAGCAGTACCGACAGGGCAGAAGAGACCCAGTACTTC. The encoded protein is CASSTDRAEETQYF.

This CDR3 reads CASSWGGRANTEAFF. The CDR3 DNA reads TGTGCCAGCAGCTGGGGAGGGAGGGCTAACACTGAAGCTTTCTTT. The chain employs TRBV5-5 and TRBJ1-1; D gene ambiguous. The V end was cut by 3 bases, the J end by 2 bases, with 14 bases between. CDR1 is SGHKS, CDR2 YYEKEE, per germline (reference sequence). This CDR3 comprises 15 residues.

CDR3 nucleotide sequence: TGTGCCAGCGGGGGGGAGGTCGCAACTAATGAAAAACTGTTTTTT. As protein: CASGGEVATNEKLFF. The rearrangement links TRBV7-9 to TRBJ1-4; D possibly corresponds to TRBD1 (5 bases). The CDR3 length is 15 residues. From germline, CDR1 is SEHNR and CDR2 FQNEAQ (reference sequence). The V and J ends lost 8 bases and 0 bases respectively, with 13 bases between them.

The chain links TRBV18 to TRBJ1-1; D is ambiguous. V lost 4 bases to trimming and J lost 6 bases, with 9 bases between them. CDR3 length: 12 residues. CDR1 and CDR2 from the germline V gene are KGHSH and LQKENI. In DNA, the CDR3 is TGTGCCAGCTCACTAGGCGGGGCTGAAGCTTTCTTT. Protein: CASSLGGAEAFF.

The CDR3 nucleotides read TGTGCCACCAGCAGGGACAATGAAGGAAAACTGTTTTTT. Translated, it gives CATSRDNEGKLFF. The chain joins TRBV15 to TRBJ1-4, with D perhaps TRBD1 (5 bases). V lost 3 bases and J lost 10, with 12 bases in between. Looked up from germline, CDR1 is LNHNV and CDR2 is YYDKDF (reference sequence). This CDR3 spans 13 amino acids.

V is TRBV11-2 and J is TRBJ2-2, with D perhaps TRBD1 (5 bases). CDR3 length: 14 amino acids. Germline CDR1 and CDR2: SGHAT and FQNNGV. The V end was cut by 3 bases, the J end by 4 bases, with 9 bases between. DNA for the CDR3: TGTGCCAGCAGCTTCACCAGGGCCACCGGGGAGCTGTTTTTT. It is translated as CASSFTRATGELFF.

This clone was picked up a small number of times. The chain carries TRBV10-3 and TRBJ2-1; D might be TRBD2 (6 bases). V was clipped by 0 bases and J by 6 bases, with 9 bases between them. The CDR3 length is 14 residues. CDR1 is ENHRY, CDR2 SYGVKD, per germline. CDR3: CAISESGTRNEQFF. Written as DNA, the CDR3 is TGTGCCATCAGTGAGTCGGGGACTCGCAATGAGCAGTTCTTC.

This chain links TRBV7-2 with TRBJ2-1; weak D call: TRBD1 (6 bases). V was shortened by 7 bases and J by 7 bases, with 20 bases between the two germline ends. Germline V lookup: CDR1 SGHTA, CDR2 FQGNSA. The CDR3 runs 15 residues. The CDR3 sequence: CASTPQAGDLNEQFF. Written as DNA, the CDR3 is TGTGCCAGCACTCCGCAGGCAGGGGATTTGAATGAGCAGTTCTTC.

J is TRBJ2-7 and V is TRBV18; a weak D match, TRBD1 (6 bases). The germline V gene has CDR1 KGHSH and CDR2 LQKENI. V lost 6 bases, J lost 2 bases, and 17 bases lay in between. The CDR3 is 15 residues long. The CDR3 here is CASSRTRGQTYEQYF. The CDR3 coding sequence is TGTGCCAGCTCCCGCACCAGAGGACAGACCTACGAGCAGTACTTC.

As concerns this clone: The same CDR3 also results from other DNA sequences found in this sample. This chain uses TRBV9 with TRBJ2-1; TRBD2 matches at 7 bases. The V and J ends lost 0 bases and 3 bases, in that order; junction bases with no gene match: 3. The CDR3 length is 15 residues. Germline V gene lookup returns CDR1 SGDLS and CDR2 YYNGEE. Here the CDR3 reads CASSVGRGSYNEQFF. Here the CDR3 DNA reads TGTGCCAGCAGCGTAGGGCGGGGGAGCTACAATGAGCAGTTCTTC.

The V and J genes are TRBV5-1 and TRBJ1-2, with 7 bases aligning to TRBD1. The germline gives CDR1 SGHRS, CDR2 YFSETQ. The CDR3 runs 17 residues. The V and J ends lost 1 base and 0 bases, in that order; junction bases with no gene match: 9. The CDR3 DNA reads as TGCGCCAGCAGCTTGTCCCGCCGGACAGGTACTAACTATGGCTACACCTTC. It yields the protein CASSLSRRTGTNYGYTF. Together with reference TRBV5-1 and TRBJ1-2, the CDR3 gives the full variable domain: KAGVTQTPRYLIKTRGQQVTLSCSPISGHRSVSWYQQTPGQGLQFLFEYFSETQRNKGNFPGRFSGRQFSNSRSEMNVSTLELGDSALYLCASSLSRRTGTNYGYTFGSGTRLTVV.

The V call is TRBV15, the J call TRBJ2-1; D is perhaps TRBD2 (6 bases). V was cut by 5 bases and J by 2 bases, with 16 bases left in between. The CDR3 has 16 residues. Germline V gene lookup returns CDR1 LNHNV and CDR2 YYDKDF (reference sequence). The CDR3 DNA is TGTGCCACCAGCGGGGGAGGAGGGATGGCCTACAATGAGCAGTTCTTC. This encodes CATSGGGGMAYNEQFF. The variable domain in full, completed from reference TRBV15 and TRBJ2-1, reads DAMVIQNPRYQVTQFGKPVTLSCSQTLNHNVMYWYQQKSSQAPKLLFHYYDKDFNNEADTPDNFQSRRPNTSFCFLDIRSPGLGDTAMYLCATSGGGGMAYNEQFFGPGTRLTVL.

J is TRBJ1-1 and V is TRBV5-1; tentatively, D is TRBD1 (6 bases). CDR1 is SGHRS and CDR2 is YFSETQ in the germline V gene. This CDR3 is 14 amino acids long. The V end lost 5 bases, the J end lost 0 bases, and 11 bases lay between the germline ends. CDR3 in DNA: TGCGCCAGCAGATCGACAGGTATGAACACTGAAGCTTTCTTT. Amino acids: CASRSTGMNTEAFF. Supplemented by reference TRBV5-1 and TRBJ1-1, the full variable domain reads KAGVTQTPRYLIKTRGQQVTLSCSPISGHRSVSWYQQTPGQGLQFLFEYFSETQRNKGNFPGRFSGRQFSNSRSEMNVSTLELGDSALYLCASRSTGMNTEAFFGQGTRLTVV.

This chain uses TRBV7-9 with TRBJ1-6; TRBD1 is a possible D gene (5 bases). V gave up 3 bases and J gave up 5 bases, with 11 bases separating them. This CDR3 has 15 amino acids. Germline V gene lookup returns CDR1 SEHNR and CDR2 FQNEAQ (reference sequence). The CDR3 loop reads CASSLGGTDNSPLHF. CDR3 coding DNA: TGTGCCAGCAGCTTGGGGGGGACGGATAATTCACCCCTCCACTTT.

This rearrangement joins TRBV7-6 to TRBJ1-2; the match to TRBD1 covers 8 bases. Germline lookup yields CDR1 SGHVS and CDR2 FNYEAQ. The CDR3 runs to 15 residues. Unmatched junction bases numbered 7, after V lost 3 bases and J lost 4 bases. The CDR3 loop is CASSLAGQAIYGYTF. The CDR3 DNA sequence: TGTGCCAGCAGCTTGGCGGGACAGGCGATCTATGGCTACACCTTC.

The chain couples TRBV6-6 to TRBJ1-1, with 8 bases matching TRBD1. CDR3 length: 14 residues. The germline V gene has CDR1 MNHNY and CDR2 SVGAGI (reference sequence). The junction had 8 bases not matched to a gene; V was cut back by 6 bases and J by 5 bases. As DNA, the CDR3 is TGTGCCAGCAGCCACGGACAGGGTGGAACTGAAGCTTTCTTT. Its protein is CASSHGQGGTEAFF.

V usage is TRBV19 and J usage is TRBJ2-7; 8 nucleotides agree with TRBD1. With 6 bases clipped from V and 3 bases from J, the junction kept 13 bases outside the gene matches. The CDR3 loop spans 16 amino acids. CDR1 and CDR2 from the germline V gene are LNHDA and SQIVND (reference sequence). The CDR3 sequence: CASSPVGRGHYYEQYF. The DNA for the CDR3 is TGTGCCAGTAGCCCGGTTGGCAGGGGGCACTACTACGAGCAGTACTTC.

This chain links TRBV3-1 (or the pseudogene TRBV3-2) with TRBJ2-5, with 7 bases identical to TRBD2. This CDR3 is built from 16 residues. Germline V CDR1 and CDR2: LGHDT, YNNKEL (reference sequence). The ends lost 4 bases at V and 5 bases at J; junction bases unmatched: 13. The CDR3 region has the DNA TGTGCCAGCAGCCCCCACCCTTCCGACGGGGGGGAGACCCAGTACTTC. Its translation is CASSPHPSDGGETQYF.

This clone was detected once. This chain uses TRBV11-2 with TRBJ2-4; D gene ambiguous. Per the germline V gene, CDR1 is SGHAT and CDR2 is FQNNGV. The CDR3 has 14 residues. V gave up 3 bases and J gave up 1 base, with 7 bases separating them. DNA for the CDR3: TGTGCCAGCAGCTTGTCCGGGGCCAAAAACATTCAGTACTTC. Its translation: CASSLSGAKNIQYF.

V is TRBV7-3 and J is TRBJ2-2, with no clear D. The CDR3 has 16 residues. Germline-derived CDR1 and CDR2 are SGHTA and FQGTGA. V lost 5 bases, J lost 1 base, and 14 bases lay in between. DNA for the CDR3: TGTGCCAGCAGCCTCCTTCCGCCAGGGAACACCGGGGAGCTGTTTTTT. It specifies CASSLLPPGNTGELFF.

V is TRBV28 and J is TRBJ1-2; no firm D call. The ends were cut back, 5 bases at V and 7 bases at J, with 14 bases in the middle. CDR1 is MDHEN and CDR2 is SYDVKM in the germline V gene. The CDR3 consists of 13 residues. The CDR3 coding sequence is TGTGCCAGCAGTGCCGGAGGACGGGGTGGCTACACCTTC. This encodes CASSAGGRGGYTF.

This clone was observed once. The chain joins TRBV7-3 to TRBJ2-3; a weak D match, TRBD2 (7 bases). Germline V gene sequence: CDR1 SGHTA, CDR2 FQGTGA. This CDR3 contains 15 residues. Trimming took 4 bases from V and 5 from J, leaving 16 bases between them. In DNA, the CDR3 is TGTGCCAGCAGCTCGCGCGGCGGGGGCGTAGATACGCAGTATTTT. Translating it yields CASSSRGGGVDTQYF.

The chain employs TRBV20-1 and TRBJ1-5; D is possibly TRBD1 (5 bases). Germline V gives CDR1 DFQATT, CDR2 SNEGSKA (reference sequence). This CDR3 has 13 residues. Deletions cut 3 bases from V and 5 bases from J, with 11 bases between. The CDR3 loop is CSASRGSDQPQHF. In DNA, the CDR3 is TGCAGTGCTAGTCGGGGGTCAGATCAGCCCCAGCATTTT.

This chain connects TRBV4-1 to TRBJ2-5; the D gene is possibly TRBD2 (6 bases). CDR1 is MGHRA, CDR2 YSYEKL, per germline. V lost 0 bases to trimming and J lost 4 bases, with 12 bases between them. This CDR3 is 15 amino acids long. CDR3 DNA sequence: TGCGCCAGCAGCCAAGATCGGGGGAGTCCAGAGACCCAGTACTTC. Translation: CASSQDRGSPETQYF.

This chain links TRBV5-1 with TRBJ1-2; TRBD1 agrees at 9 bases. Trimming took 4 bases from V and 2 from J; bases not matched to a gene: 0. The CDR3 totals 13 residues. Germline CDR1 and CDR2: SGHRS and YFSETQ. In DNA, the CDR3 is TGCGCCAGCAGCGGACAGGGGAACTATGGCTACACCTTC. Translated, it gives CASSGQGNYGYTF.

This chain connects TRBV4-1 to TRBJ1-4, with 7 bases lining up with TRBD1. The germline V gene has CDR1 MGHRA and CDR2 YSYEKL. With 0 bases clipped from V and 8 bases from J, the junction kept 6 bases outside the gene matches. The CDR3 covers 15 residues. CDR3: CASSQEATGKEKLFF. CDR3 DNA: TGCGCCAGCAGCCAAGAGGCGACAGGGAAAGAAAAACTGTTTTTT.

A single count supports this clone. V and J are TRBV19 and TRBJ1-5; maybe TRBD1 (6 bases). The CDR3 spans 13 residues. Germline values: CDR1 LNHDA, CDR2 SQIVND (reference sequence). Trimming removed 5 bases from V and 9 bases from J, with 14 bases in between. The chain's CDR3 is CASSALGGLPQHF. The CDR3 nucleotides are TGTGCCAGTAGTGCCCTAGGGGGTCTGCCCCAGCATTTT.